This T cell receptor beta chain was retrieved from a study of cytomegalovirus exposure and HLA in healthy donors (dated by TCRdb to about 2017). Notes on the research overall: According to an earlier analysis of a few hundred of the donors, about 179 million T cells yielded roughly 100 million unique TCR beta sequences and about 300 Gb of sequence data. An early release that covered about 600 HLA-typed donors contained approximately 300 gigabases of sequencing data and approximately 85 million unique TCR sequences. Of the approximately 400 genotyped donors, about 84% fell in the genetic ancestry cluster associated with self-reported Caucasian donors. The study was designed to test whether signatures of past pathogen exposure could be identified by cataloging public T cell receptors. The T cell repertoires of some 700 subjects were profiled by immunosequencing and related to cytomegalovirus serostatus. Besides the first cohort of hundreds of subjects, a separate validation cohort made up of 120 different subjects was used. To predict cytomegalovirus infection status, the study brought together high-throughput TCR immunosequencing, statistical association of individual TCRs with disease status, and machine learning. A later analysis re-analyzed previously published TCR beta repertoires from several hundred donors and added high-resolution HLA genotyping to study TCR occurrence patterns. Rather than drawing on any new phenotypic data, the later analysis identified candidate immune exposures from TCR beta sequences and the way those sequences occurred across donors. In an earlier analysis of a few hundred of the donors, high-throughput TCR beta sequencing was used to judge whether each TCR beta V gene segment behaved as functional or pseudogenic. Donor age, sex, ethnicity and CMV serostatus were collected together with the repertoire data. Genome-wide SNP genotypes for about 65% of the 666 donors were used in a later genetic analysis, which treated that subset as a discovery cohort. Every repertoire in the discovery cohort had been generated on one and the same sequencing platform. Both class I and class II loci were covered by HLA typing, at four-digit resolution. The number of donors typed differed by locus, with roughly 620-630 for A, B, C, DRB1 and DQB1, over 500 for DQA1, about 610 for DPA1, and roughly 450 for DPB1. Roughly five DR-DQ haplotypes were treated as single units for association and clustering because of strong linkage in the cohort. Across approximately 420 genotyped donors of the cohort, an average of about 220,000 unique TCR beta nucleotide sequences per donor were sequenced, and 15% to 20% of those sequences were non-productive.

For CDR1 and CDR2, the germline V gene lists MNHEY and SVGAGI. The germline V and J ends show losses of 8 bases and 2 bases respectively, and no gene match explains 6 bases of the junction. The CDR3 spans 13 residues, from the cysteine through the phenylalanine. The DNA shown is the 39-base CDR3, in frame from base 1. The cohort consisted of 600 or so healthy bone marrow donors. Cohort members were all nominally healthy when sampled, although unrecorded immune exposures were likely present. The donor was CMV seronegative and was included in the group of a few hundred seronegative cohort members. Each donor provided a peripheral blood sample, and peripheral blood mononuclear cells were used for TCR beta sequencing. Genomic DNA extraction from the blood cell samples was performed with the Qiagen DNeasy Blood Extraction Kit. Libraries came from the immunoSEQ multiplex PCR assay. For the multiplex PCR, a mixture combining 60 forward primers for TCR Vbeta segments and 13 reverse primers for TCR Jbeta segments was used. The CDR3 region of rearranged TCR beta genes was amplified from genomic DNA by a multiplex PCR assay. Amplified TCR beta libraries were sequenced as 87-base-pair reads on the Illumina HiSeq System. As for the original processing: Across the 500 to 700 repertoires, a later analysis counted around 80 million unique TCR beta chains, 9.5 million to 13 million of which were shared by at least two donors. A nearest-neighbor algorithm error-corrected the raw reads and collapsed the reads into unique sequences, merging closely related sequences to remove PCR and sequencing errors. To assign V, D and J gene segments, CDR3 sequences were aligned to IMGT reference sequences. For a sequence to be retained, at least a six-nucleotide match to both a V gene segment and a J gene segment was required. A rearrangement was called productive if the CDR3 had no stop codons and remained in frame with V and J, and every other rearrangement was called non-productive. Following IMGT convention, CDR3 was defined as the stretch from the second conserved V-encoded cysteine up to the conserved J-encoded phenylalanine. The earlier analysis of around 640 of the donors excluded sequences that lacked an unambiguous match to a single V gene segment. An earlier analysis of fewer than 750 of the donors classified V segments as functional when productive rearrangements were above 56.7% and as segregating when the standard deviation between donors was above 5%. A statistical classification framework was built to diagnose cytomegalovirus status from the catalog of TCR beta chain sequences. In a later analysis, TCR nucleotide sequences were compared against IMGT/GENE-DB human TR gene sequences so that V and J genes could be assigned. The TCRdist pipeline was used in a later analysis to assign CDR3 sequences and most-parsimonious VDJ recombination scenarios. In a later analysis, every TCR beta chain was defined by the combination of its CDR3 amino acid sequence and its V-gene family, and reads without a unique V-gene family were dropped. A later analysis removed several hundred highly shared, low-generation-probability nucleotide sequences to deal with suspected cross-contamination and a sequencing artifact. In a later analysis, a clonal expansion index for each public chain was calculated from normalized within-repertoire ranks of inferred template counts. In a later analysis, generation probabilities were computed using a VDJ recombination model fitted to out-of-frame rearrangements, and the results were checked against IGoR. A later analysis scored TCR-TCR, TCR-HLA and TCR-CMV co-occurrence with hypergeometric tests, applying a repertoire-size bias correction to TCR pairs. A later analysis estimated false discovery rates by permuting HLA or CMV assignments 20 times. In a later analysis, co-occurring TCRs were grouped using DBSCAN, with TCRdist sequence similarity added in when clustering inside HLA-allele-positive subsets. Repertoires with fewer than 30,000 or more than 120,000 public chains, plus five repertoires with anomalous nucleotide sharing, were excluded from co-occurrence clustering. This is the immuneACCESS table as TCRdb keeps it, with only in-frame sequences that have V and J called. A part of the clones is gone; compared with another copy, unresolved V genes explain less than half, and the rest is unexplained. That table furnishes V, J and clone size, whereas the DNA furnished D and trimming. In all, the sample holds a few hundred thousand clones, and approximately 70% of those were seen once. The top ten hold roughly 1.9% of the sample.

Turning to this clone: Its specific antigen is unknown. Base quality data are lacking; no much larger clone is found one base away.

Study-level results and caveats: According to a later analysis, TCR association rates differed among HLA loci, with DRB1 alleles showing the most associated TCRs and HLA-C alleles showing the fewest. Most TCR sequences were seen in very few donors, while some public TCRs were found in many individuals. This cohort had only TCR beta chains sequenced, and the lack of alpha or paired-chain data limited which features could be detected. In a later genetic analysis, fewer N-insertions in productive TCRs were reported among donors in an Asian-associated ancestry cluster than the 666-donor mean. Most CMV-associated TCR beta chains appeared to be HLA-restricted in a later analysis, and the HLA associations seemed to be driven largely by CMV exposure. The only immune exposure information available for the cohort was CMV serostatus. Linkage disequilibrium might explain the correlated functional status among segregating V segments, but an unknown experimental factor could not be ruled out. A further reported finding was that TCR beta sequences accurately predicted the HLA-A and HLA-B alleles for most subjects in the first cohort. In vitro tests confirmed that three of the cytomegalovirus-associated TCR beta chains recognize cytomegalovirus antigens. A total of roughly 160 TCR beta chains were listed by the study as associated with cytomegalovirus. Specific HLA alleles were associated with 15,000 to 20,000 TCR beta sequences at a false discovery rate of 0.05 in a later analysis. When HLA alleles, especially DR and DQ, strongly co-occurred, TCR associations were difficult to assign to individual alleles. The classifier was reported to diagnose cytomegalovirus status with high specificity and sensitivity in both the original and validation cohorts. The earlier analysis of nearly 600 of the donors excluded some 15 rarely observed V segments, including chromosome 9 orphons, because counts were too low. According to a later analysis, parvovirus B19, influenza, CMV and Epstein-Barr virus appeared linked to several top co-occurrence clusters. In a later genetic analysis, a missense DCLRE1C variant was associated with V-gene and J-gene trimming of TCR beta chains, and the association was replicated in an independent cohort. Some IMGT-functional V segments, including TRBV6-2 and TRBV6-3, could not be told apart with the 87-base-pair reads, so those segments were excluded. Because HLA typing was unavailable for some donors at each locus, only the typed subset was used in association tests. A later analysis found that HLA-associated TCR beta chains were more clonally expanded and had lower generation probabilities than equally common non-associated chains. The presence/absence analyses assumed that sequencing depth was roughly uniform across donors, and that assumption may not be true. A group of highly shared sequence variants was considered likely to be a technical artifact of the sequencing pipeline. The authors suggested that the approach could potentially be extended to other disease states and immunological phenotypes. Broadly in line with IMGT annotations, most TCR beta V segments showed up in productive rearrangements about 87% or about 30% of the time in an earlier analysis of 450 to 600 of the donors.

The source material was PBMCs. The sequence was collected from a woman in her 30s in good health and CMV-seronegative. The chain uses TRBV6-5 and TRBJ2-7; a stretch of 7 junction bases matches TRBD2. The DNA sequence is given as TGTGCCAGCCGCGGGGGTGTAGCCTACGAGCAGTACTTC. Translation gives CASRGGVAYEQYF.